The 9 T cell receptor beta chains presented below share a single source sample, sequenced in a study of cytomegalovirus exposure and HLA in healthy donors. 60 Vbeta and 13 Jbeta primers were used in PCR. Libraries were prepared by immunoSEQ multiplex PCR; TCRdb keeps only in-frame clonotypes and omits some of them. The sample has 150,000 to 200,000 clones; 65% to 85% are singletons. The sequenced sample consisted of PBMCs. The receptor source for this set is a man aged 18 to 29 in good health and CMV-seronegative.

Only one count was recorded for this clone. The rearrangement joins TRBV5-6 to TRBJ1-2; D gene unclear. The CDR3 consists of 13 residues. Trimming pared 2 bases from V and 5 bases from J, leaving 10 bases between. Germline V lookup: CDR1 SGHDT, CDR2 YYEEEE. The DNA for the CDR3 is TGTGCCAGCAGCTTAGCGACTGATTATGGCTACACCTTC. This translates into CASSLATDYGYTF.

This chain links TRBV28 with TRBJ1-1; D ambiguous. The germline V gene encodes CDR1 MDHEN and CDR2 SYDVKM. V shed 3 bases and J shed 1 base, with 9 bases lying between them. The CDR3 spans 14 residues. Here the CDR3 DNA reads TGTGCCAGCAGTTTGCGGGAAACGAACACTGAAGCTTTCTTT. It encodes CASSLRETNTEAFF. The full variable domain, in which reference TRBV28 and TRBJ1-1 provide the parts outside the CDR3, is DVKVTQSSRYLVKRTGEKVFLECVQDMDHENMFWYRQDPGLGLRLIYFSYDVKMKEKGDIPEGYSVSREKKERFSLILESASTNQTSMYLCASSLRETNTEAFFGQGTRLTVV.

This sequence joins TRBV27 and TRBJ2-1, with TRBD2 matching over 13 bases. Germline V gives CDR1 MNHEY, CDR2 SMNVEV (reference sequence). The V segment lost 6 bases and the J segment 3 bases; nucleotides outside the gene matches: 5. The CDR3 contains 16 residues. The CDR3 region is CASSRGTSGIYNEQFF. CDR3 bases: TGTGCCAGCAGCCGAGGGACTAGCGGGATCTACAATGAGCAGTTCTTC.

The rearrangement uses TRBV5-1 and TRBJ2-2, with D perhaps TRBD1 (5 bases). V dropped 4 bases and J dropped 5 bases, with 9 bases sitting between them. The CDR3 is 13 amino acids. The germline CDR1 and CDR2 sequences are SGHRS and YFSETQ. The CDR3 is CASSTQGTGELFF. CDR3 in DNA: TGCGCCAGCAGCACCCAGGGTACCGGGGAGCTGTTTTTT.

This clone was picked up one time. V gene TRBV4-1 combines with J gene TRBJ1-1; D is unresolved. The germline V and J ends were trimmed by 3 bases and 2 bases, with 4 bases remaining between them. This CDR3 is built from 12 residues. Germline CDR1 and CDR2: MGHRA and YSYEKL. The CDR3 protein is CASSQSNTEAFF. CDR3 bases: TGCGCCAGCAGCCAGAGCAACACTGAAGCTTTCTTT.

The chain combines TRBV7-8 with TRBJ2-1; the D is unclear. Trimming stripped 5 bases from V and 7 bases from J, with 3 bases between. From germline, CDR1 is SGHVS and CDR2 FQNEAQ. The CDR3 has 10 amino acids. In DNA form, the CDR3 reads TGTGCCAGCAGCGAGAATGAGCAGTTCTTC. This sequence encodes CASSENEQFF.

This chain joins TRBV4-1 and TRBJ1-1, with 11 bases matching TRBD1. The CDR3 totals 14 residues. The V gene's germline CDR1 is MGHRA and CDR2 YSYEKL. Trimming cost V 8 bases and J 11 bases; bases outside gene matches: 13. CDR3 region: CASQGTGGSSGAFF. CDR3 DNA sequence: TGCGCCAGCCAGGGGACAGGGGGTAGCAGTGGGGCTTTCTTT.

This clone is a singleton in its sample. CDR3 coding DNA: TGTGCCAGTAGCCTATCTTCCGCAGGCTATCAGCCCCAGCATTTT. Translation gives CASSLSSAGYQPQHF. This chain links TRBV19 with TRBJ1-5; D is uncertain. The length of the CDR3 is 15 residues. From germline, CDR1 is LNHDA and CDR2 SQIVND (reference sequence). V lost 6 bases and J 5 bases, leaving 17 bases between the germline ends.

This clone was seen once. The genes are TRBV7-2 and TRBJ2-1, with TRBD2 as a possible D gene (6 bases). The CDR3 runs 18 residues. Germline CDR1 reads SGHTA; CDR2 reads FQGNSA. V lost 4 bases and J 7 bases, leaving 26 bases between the germline ends. For the CDR3, the DNA is TGTGCCAGCAGCTCTCCGGGGCCCCAATATTGGCGGGGAAATGAGCAGTTCTTC. Amino acids: CASSSPGPQYWRGNEQFF.